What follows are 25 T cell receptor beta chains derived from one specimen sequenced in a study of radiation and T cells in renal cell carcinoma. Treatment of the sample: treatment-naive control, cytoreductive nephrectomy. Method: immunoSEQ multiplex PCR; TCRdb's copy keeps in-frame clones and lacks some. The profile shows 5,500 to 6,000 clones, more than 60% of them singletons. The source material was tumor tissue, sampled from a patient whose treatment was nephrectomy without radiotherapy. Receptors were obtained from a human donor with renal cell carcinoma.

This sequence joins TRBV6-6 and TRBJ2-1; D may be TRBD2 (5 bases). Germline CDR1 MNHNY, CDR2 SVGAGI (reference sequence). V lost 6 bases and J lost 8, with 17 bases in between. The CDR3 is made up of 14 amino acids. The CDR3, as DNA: TGTGCCAGCAGACCCGGTTCTAGCTCCCATGAGCAGTTCTTC. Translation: CASRPGSSSHEQFF.

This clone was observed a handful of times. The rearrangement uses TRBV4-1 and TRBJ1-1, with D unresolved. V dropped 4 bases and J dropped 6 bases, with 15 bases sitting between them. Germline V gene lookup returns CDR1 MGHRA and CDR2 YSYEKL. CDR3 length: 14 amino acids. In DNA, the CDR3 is TGCGCCAGCAGCCCCCGCGAGGGCTCAGCTGAAGCTTTCTTT. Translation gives CASSPREGSAEAFF.

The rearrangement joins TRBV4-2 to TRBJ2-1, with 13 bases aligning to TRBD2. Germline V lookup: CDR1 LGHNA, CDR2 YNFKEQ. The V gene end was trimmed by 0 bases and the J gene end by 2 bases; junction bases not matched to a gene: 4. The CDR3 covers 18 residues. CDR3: CASSQDETSGRPYNEQFF. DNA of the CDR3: TGTGCCAGCAGCCAAGATGAGACTAGCGGGAGGCCCTACAATGAGCAGTTCTTC.

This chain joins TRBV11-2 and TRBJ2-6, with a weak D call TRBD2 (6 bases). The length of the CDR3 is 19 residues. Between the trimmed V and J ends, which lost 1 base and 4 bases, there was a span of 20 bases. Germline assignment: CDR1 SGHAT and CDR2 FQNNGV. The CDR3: CASSLGVGVSGSGANVLTF. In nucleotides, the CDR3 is TGTGCCAGCAGCTTAGGGGTTGGAGTTAGCGGTTCGGGGGCCAACGTCCTGACTTTC.

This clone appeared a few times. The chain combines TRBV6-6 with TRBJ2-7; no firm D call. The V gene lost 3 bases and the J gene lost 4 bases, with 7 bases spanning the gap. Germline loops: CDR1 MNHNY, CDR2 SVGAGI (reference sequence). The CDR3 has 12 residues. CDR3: CASSYKTYEQYF. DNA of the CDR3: TGTGCCAGCAGTTATAAGACGTACGAGCAGTACTTC.

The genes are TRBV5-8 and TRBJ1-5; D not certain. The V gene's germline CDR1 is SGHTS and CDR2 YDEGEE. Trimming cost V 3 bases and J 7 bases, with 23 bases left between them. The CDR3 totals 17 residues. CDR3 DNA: TGTGCCAGCAGCTCCCCGAGCGGGGAAGCGGTTAGGCAGCCCCAGCATTTT. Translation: CASSSPSGEAVRQPQHF.

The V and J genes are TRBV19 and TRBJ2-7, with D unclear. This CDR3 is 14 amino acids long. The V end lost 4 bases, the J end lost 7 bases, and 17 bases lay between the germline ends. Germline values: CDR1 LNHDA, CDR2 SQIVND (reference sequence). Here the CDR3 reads CASSNDRAWGEQYF. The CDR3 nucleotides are TGTGCCAGTAGTAACGACCGAGCTTGGGGAGAGCAGTACTTC.

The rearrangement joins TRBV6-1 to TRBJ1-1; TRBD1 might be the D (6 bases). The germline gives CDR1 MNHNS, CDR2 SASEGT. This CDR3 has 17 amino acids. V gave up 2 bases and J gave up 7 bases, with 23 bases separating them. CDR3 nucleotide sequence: TGTGCCAGCAGTGAAAGTTCGACAGGCCGAAGCTCCTTTGAAGCTTTCTTT. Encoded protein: CASSESSTGRSSFEAFF.

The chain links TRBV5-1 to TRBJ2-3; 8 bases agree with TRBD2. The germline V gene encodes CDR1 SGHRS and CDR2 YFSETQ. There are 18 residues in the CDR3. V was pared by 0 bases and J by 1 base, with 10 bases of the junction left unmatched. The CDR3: CASSLGAGVEVGTDTQYF. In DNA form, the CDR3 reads TGCGCCAGCAGCTTGGGAGCGGGAGTAGAGGTTGGCACAGATACGCAGTATTTT.

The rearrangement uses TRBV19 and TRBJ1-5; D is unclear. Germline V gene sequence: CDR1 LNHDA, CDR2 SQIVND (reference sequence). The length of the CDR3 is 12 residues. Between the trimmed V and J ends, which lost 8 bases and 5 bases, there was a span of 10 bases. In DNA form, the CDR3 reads TGTGCCAGTCGGTTCAGAGATCAGCCCCAGCATTTT. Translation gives CASRFRDQPQHF. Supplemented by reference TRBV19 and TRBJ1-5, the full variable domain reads DGGITQSPKYLFRKEGQNVTLSCEQNLNHDAMYWYRQDPGQGLRLIYYSQIVNDFQKGDIAEGYSVSREKKESFPLTVTSAQKNPTAFYLCASRFRDQPQHFGDGTRLSIL.

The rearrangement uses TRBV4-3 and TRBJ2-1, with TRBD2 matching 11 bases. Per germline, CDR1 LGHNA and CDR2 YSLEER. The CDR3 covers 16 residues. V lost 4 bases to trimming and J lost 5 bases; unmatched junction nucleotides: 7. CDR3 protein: CASSLRLAGINNEQFF. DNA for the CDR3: TGCGCCAGCAGCCTAAGACTAGCGGGAATCAACAATGAGCAGTTCTTC.

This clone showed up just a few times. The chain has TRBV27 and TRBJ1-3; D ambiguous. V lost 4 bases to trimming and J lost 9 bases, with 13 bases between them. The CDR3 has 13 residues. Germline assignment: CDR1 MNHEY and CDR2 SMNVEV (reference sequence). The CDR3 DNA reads TGTGCCAGCAGTTGGGCCCTCGGGAGCACCATATATTTT. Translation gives CASSWALGSTIYF.

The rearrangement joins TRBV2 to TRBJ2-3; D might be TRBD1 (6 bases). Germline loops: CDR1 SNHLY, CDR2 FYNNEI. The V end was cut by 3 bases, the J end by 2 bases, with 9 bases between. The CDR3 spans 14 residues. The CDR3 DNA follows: TGTGCCAGCAGTGACAGGGGCCTCACAGATACGCAGTATTTT. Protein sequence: CASSDRGLTDTQYF.

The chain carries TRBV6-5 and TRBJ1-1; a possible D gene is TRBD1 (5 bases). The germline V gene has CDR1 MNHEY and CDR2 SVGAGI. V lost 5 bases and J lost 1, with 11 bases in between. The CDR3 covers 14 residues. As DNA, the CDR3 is TGTGCCAGCAGTCCCAGGGCCACGAACACTGAAGCTTTCTTT. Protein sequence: CASSPRATNTEAFF.

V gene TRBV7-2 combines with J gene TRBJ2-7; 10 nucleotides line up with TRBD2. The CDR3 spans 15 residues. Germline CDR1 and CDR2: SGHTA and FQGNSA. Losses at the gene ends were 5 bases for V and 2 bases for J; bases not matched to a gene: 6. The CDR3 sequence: CASSRGLAATYEQYF. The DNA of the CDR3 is TGTGCCAGCAGCCGCGGACTAGCGGCCACCTACGAGCAGTACTTC.

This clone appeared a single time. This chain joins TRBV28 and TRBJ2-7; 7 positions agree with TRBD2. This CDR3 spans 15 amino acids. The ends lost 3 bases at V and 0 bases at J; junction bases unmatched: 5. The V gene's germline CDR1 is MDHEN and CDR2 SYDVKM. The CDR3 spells CASSLLAASSYEQYF. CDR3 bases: TGTGCCAGCAGTTTGCTAGCGGCCAGCTCCTACGAGCAGTACTTC.

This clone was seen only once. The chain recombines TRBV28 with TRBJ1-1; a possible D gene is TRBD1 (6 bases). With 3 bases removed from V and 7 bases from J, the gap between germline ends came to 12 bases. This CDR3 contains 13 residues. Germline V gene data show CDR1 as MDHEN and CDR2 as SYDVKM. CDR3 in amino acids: CASSLWGPYEAFF. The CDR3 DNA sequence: TGTGCCAGCAGTTTGTGGGGGCCTTATGAAGCTTTCTTT.

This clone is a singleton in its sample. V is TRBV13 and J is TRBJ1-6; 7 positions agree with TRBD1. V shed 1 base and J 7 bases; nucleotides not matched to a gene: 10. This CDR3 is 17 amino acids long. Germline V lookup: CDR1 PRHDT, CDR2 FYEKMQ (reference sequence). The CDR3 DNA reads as TGTGCCAGCAGCTTAGTCAGGGGGGACCGAGGGAATTCACCCCTCCACTTT. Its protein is CASSLVRGDRGNSPLHF.

The CDR3 bases are TGTGCCAGCAGTGAAACGGTGGGACAGGGCTACCGTACCTACAATGAGCAGTTCTTC. Translating it yields CASSETVGQGYRTYNEQFF. The chain carries TRBV2 and TRBJ2-1; TRBD1 matches 9 bases. The germline V gene encodes CDR1 SNHLY and CDR2 FYNNEI. V shed 2 bases, J shed 2 bases, and the junction held 13 bases outside the gene matches. The CDR3 spans 19 residues.

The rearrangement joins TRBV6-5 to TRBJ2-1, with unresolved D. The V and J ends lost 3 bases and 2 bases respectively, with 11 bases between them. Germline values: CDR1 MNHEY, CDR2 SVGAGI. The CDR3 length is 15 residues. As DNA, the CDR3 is TGTGCCAGCAGTTATACGTGGTTGGCCTACAATGAGCAGTTCTTC. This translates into CASSYTWLAYNEQFF.

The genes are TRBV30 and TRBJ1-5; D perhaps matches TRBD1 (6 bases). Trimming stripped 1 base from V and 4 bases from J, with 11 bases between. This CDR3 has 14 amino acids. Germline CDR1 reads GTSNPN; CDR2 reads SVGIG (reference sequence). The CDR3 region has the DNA TGTGCCTGGAGTGACAGGGTAGCGAATCAGCCCCAGCATTTT. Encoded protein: CAWSDRVANQPQHF.

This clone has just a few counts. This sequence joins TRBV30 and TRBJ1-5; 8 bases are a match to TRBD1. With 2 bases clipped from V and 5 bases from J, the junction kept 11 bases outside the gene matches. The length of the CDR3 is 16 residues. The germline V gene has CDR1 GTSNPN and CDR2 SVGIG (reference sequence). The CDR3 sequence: CAWSPHRTGKDQPQHF. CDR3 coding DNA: TGTGCCTGGAGTCCCCACAGGACAGGGAAGGATCAGCCCCAGCATTTT.

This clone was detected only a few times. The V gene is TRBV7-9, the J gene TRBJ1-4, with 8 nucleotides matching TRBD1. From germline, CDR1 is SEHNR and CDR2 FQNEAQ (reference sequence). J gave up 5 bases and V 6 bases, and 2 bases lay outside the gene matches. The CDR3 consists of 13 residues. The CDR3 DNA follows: TGTGCCAGCAGTTACAGGGGGAATGAAAAACTGTTTTTT. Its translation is CASSYRGNEKLFF.

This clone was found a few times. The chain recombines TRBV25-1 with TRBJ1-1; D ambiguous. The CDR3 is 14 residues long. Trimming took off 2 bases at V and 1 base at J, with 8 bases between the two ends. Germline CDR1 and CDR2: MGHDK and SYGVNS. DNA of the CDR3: TGTGCCAGCAGTGAAGGTGGGCAGAACACTGAAGCTTTCTTT. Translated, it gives CASSEGGQNTEAFF. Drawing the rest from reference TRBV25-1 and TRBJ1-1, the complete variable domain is EADIYQTPRYLVIGTGKKITLECSQTMGHDKMYWYQQDPGMELHLIHYSYGVNSTEKGDLSSESTVSRIRTEHFPLTLESARPSHTSQYLCASSEGGQNTEAFFGQGTRLTVV.

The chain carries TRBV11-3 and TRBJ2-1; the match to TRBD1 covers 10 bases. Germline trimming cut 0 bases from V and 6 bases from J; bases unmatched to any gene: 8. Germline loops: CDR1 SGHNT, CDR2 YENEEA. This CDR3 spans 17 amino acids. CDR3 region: CASSLDRGGQGGNEQFF. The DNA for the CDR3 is TGTGCCAGCAGCTTAGATCGAGGAGGACAGGGGGGCAATGAGCAGTTCTTC.